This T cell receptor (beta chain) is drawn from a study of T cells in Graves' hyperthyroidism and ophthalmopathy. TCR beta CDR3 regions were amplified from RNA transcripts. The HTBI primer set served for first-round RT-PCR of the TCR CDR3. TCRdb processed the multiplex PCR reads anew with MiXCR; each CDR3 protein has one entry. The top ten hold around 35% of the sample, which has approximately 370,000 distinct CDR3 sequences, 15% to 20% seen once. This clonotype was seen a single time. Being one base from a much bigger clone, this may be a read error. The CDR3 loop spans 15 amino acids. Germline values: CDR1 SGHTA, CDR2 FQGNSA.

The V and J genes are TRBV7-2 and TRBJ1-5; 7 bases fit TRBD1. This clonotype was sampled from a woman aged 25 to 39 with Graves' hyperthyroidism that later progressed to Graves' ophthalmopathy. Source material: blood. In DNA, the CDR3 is TGTGCCAGCAGCTTATTAGGGGGCATGGATCAGCCCCAGCCTTTT. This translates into CASSLLGGMDQPQPF.